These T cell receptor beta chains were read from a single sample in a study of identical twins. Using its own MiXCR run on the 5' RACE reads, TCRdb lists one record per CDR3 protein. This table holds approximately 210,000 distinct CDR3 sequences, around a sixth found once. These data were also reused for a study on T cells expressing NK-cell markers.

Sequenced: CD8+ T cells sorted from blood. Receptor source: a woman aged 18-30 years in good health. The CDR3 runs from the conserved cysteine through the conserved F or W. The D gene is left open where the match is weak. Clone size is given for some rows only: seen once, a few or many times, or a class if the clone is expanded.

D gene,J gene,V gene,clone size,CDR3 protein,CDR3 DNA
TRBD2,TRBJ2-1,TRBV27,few,CASSSGTSGDYNEQFF,TGTGCCAGCAGTTCCGGGACTAGCGGGGATTACAATGAGCAGTTCTTC
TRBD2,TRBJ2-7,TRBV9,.,CASSVELAAEQYF,TGTGCCAGCAGCGTTGAGCTAGCGGCCGAGCAGTACTTC
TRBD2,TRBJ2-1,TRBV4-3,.,CASSQRLADNEQFF,TGCGCCAGCAGCCAGCGTCTAGCGGACAATGAGCAGTTCTTC
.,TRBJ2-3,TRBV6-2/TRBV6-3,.,CASSLGPPRDTQYF,TGTGCCAGCAGTCTCGGACCTCCTAGAGATACGCAGTATTTT
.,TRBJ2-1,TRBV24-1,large,CATSGSNNEQFF,TGTGCCACCAGTGGGTCGAACAATGAGCAGTTCTTC
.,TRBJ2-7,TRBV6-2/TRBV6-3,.,CASSYLTGTFLYEQYF,TGTGCCAGCAGTTACCTAACAGGGACCTTCCTCTACGAGCAGTACTTC
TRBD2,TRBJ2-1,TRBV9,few,CASSSPQTSGRLEQFF,TGTGCCAGCAGCTCCCCCCAGACTAGCGGGAGACTTGAGCAGTTCTTC
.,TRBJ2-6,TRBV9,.,CASSSQGTSSVSGANVLTF,TGTGCCAGCAGCTCACAGGGGACTAGTTCTGTGTCTGGGGCCAACGTCCTGACTTTC
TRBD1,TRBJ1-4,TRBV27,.,CASSLAGTVYEKLFF,TGTGCCAGCAGTTTGGCCGGGACAGTGTATGAAAAACTGTTTTTT
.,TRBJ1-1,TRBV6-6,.,CASGYEAFF,TGTGCCAGCGGATATGAAGCTTTCTTT
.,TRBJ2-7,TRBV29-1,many,CSVEELYGSAEQYF,TGCAGCGTTGAAGAGTTATACGGGAGTGCCGAGCAGTACTTC
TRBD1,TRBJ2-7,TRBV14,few,CASSHLRGYEQYF,TGTGCCAGCAGCCACCTCAGGGGGTACGAGCAGTACTTC
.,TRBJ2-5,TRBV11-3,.,CASSLRQPGETQYF,TGTGCCAGCAGCTTAAGACAGCCTGGAGAGACCCAGTACTTC
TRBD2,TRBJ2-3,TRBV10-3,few,CAIRGPRGGEGDTQYF,TGTGCCATCAGGGGGCCTCGCGGGGGAGAAGGAGATACGCAGTATTTT
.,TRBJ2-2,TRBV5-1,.,CASEYHTGELFF,TGCGCCAGCGAGTATCACACCGGGGAGCTGTTTTTT
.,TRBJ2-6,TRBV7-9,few,CASSPQGTRSGANVLTF,TGTGCCAGCAGCCCGCAGGGGACGCGCTCTGGGGCCAACGTCCTGACTTTC
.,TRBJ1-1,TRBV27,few,CASSPPGTVNTEAFF,TGTGCCAGCAGTCCACCCGGGACGGTGAACACTGAAGCTTTCTTT
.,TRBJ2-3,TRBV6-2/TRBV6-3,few,CASMKGVVVSFWGTDTQYF,TGTGCCAGCATGAAGGGGGTGGTAGTATCTTTTTGGGGCACAGATACGCAGTATTTT
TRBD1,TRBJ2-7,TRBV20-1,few,CSARDRGTGGYEQYF,TGCAGTGCTAGAGATCGGGGGACAGGGGGCTACGAGCAGTACTTC
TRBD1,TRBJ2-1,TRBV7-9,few,CASSPRWTGVYNEQFF,TGTGCCAGCAGCCCGCGGTGGACAGGGGTTTACAATGAGCAGTTCTTC
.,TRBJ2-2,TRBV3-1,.,CASSQSPPFSFGELFF,TGTGCCAGCAGCCAATCACCCCCCTTCTCCTTCGGGGAGCTGTTTTTT
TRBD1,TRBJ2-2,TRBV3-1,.,CASSPSRQGAGELFF,TGTGCCAGCAGCCCTAGCCGACAGGGGGCCGGGGAGCTGTTTTTT
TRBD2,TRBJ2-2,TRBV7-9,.,CASSPTAGGPVGELFF,TGTGCCAGCAGCCCCACAGCGGGGGGGCCGGTCGGGGAGCTGTTTTTT
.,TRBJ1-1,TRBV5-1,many,CASRGEGWQSMNTEAFF,TGCGCCAGCAGGGGGGAGGGATGGCAGTCTATGAACACTGAAGCTTTCTTT
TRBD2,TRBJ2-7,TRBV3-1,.,CASSAVGTSEYEQYF,TGTGCCAGCAGCGCCGTTGGGACTAGCGAATACGAGCAGTACTTC
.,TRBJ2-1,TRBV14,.,CASSQGMMSEQFF,TGTGCCAGCAGCCAAGGAATGATGAGTGAGCAGTTCTTC
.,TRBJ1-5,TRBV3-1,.,CASSQDPGGGSQHF,TGTGCCAGCAGCCAAGATCCGGGGGGAGGGTCTCAGCATTTT
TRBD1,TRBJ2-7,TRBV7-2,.,CASSFPTGQGYEQYF,TGTGCCAGCAGCTTTCCCACAGGACAGGGTTACGAGCAGTACTTC
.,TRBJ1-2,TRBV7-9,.,CASSALRAGYYGYTF,TGTGCCAGCAGCGCCCTAAGGGCGGGATACTATGGCTACACCTTC
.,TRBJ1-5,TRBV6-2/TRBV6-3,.,CASSTGPIQHF,TGTGCCAGCAGTACAGGGCCCATCCAGCATTTT
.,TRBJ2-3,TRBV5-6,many,CASGFEQSLSGTQYF,TGTGCCAGCGGGTTCGAGCAGTCCCTGTCGGGTACGCAGTATTTT
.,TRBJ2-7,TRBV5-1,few,CASSLSGGAYEQYF,TGCGCCAGCAGCTTGTCAGGGGGGGCCTACGAGCAGTACTTC
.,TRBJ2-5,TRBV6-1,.,CASRAMAFGVGHETQYF,TGTGCCAGCAGGGCTATGGCATTCGGAGTGGGGCACGAGACCCAGTACTTC
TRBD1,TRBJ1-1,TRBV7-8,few,CASSGDRGNTEAFF,TGTGCCAGCAGCGGGGACAGGGGGAACACTGAAGCTTTCTTT
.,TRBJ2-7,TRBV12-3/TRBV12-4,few,CASNPRDAEQYF,TGTGCCAGCAACCCCAGGGATGCCGAGCAGTACTTC
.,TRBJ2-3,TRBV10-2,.,CASIGESTDTQYF,TGCGCCAGCATTGGAGAAAGCACAGATACGCAGTATTTT
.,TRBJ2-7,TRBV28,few,CASSLTTISYEQYF,TGTGCCAGCAGTTTGACTACCATCTCCTACGAGCAGTACTTC
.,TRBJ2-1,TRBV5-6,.,CASSLGLGRAGEQFF,TGTGCCAGCAGCTTGGGTCTGGGAAGGGCCGGTGAGCAGTTCTTC
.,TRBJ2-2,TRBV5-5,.,CASSPGTNCWELLF,TGTGCCAGCAGCCCGGGGACCAACTGCTGGGAACTGCTTTTT
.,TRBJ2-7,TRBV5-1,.,CASSPLAYYEQYF,TGCGCCAGCAGCCCTCTCGCTTACTACGAGCAGTACTTC
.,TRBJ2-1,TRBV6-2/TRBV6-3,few,CASSYGSEQFF,TGTGCCAGCAGTTATGGGAGTGAGCAGTTCTTC
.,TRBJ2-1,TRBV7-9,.,CASSLLRSKYNEQFF,TGTGCCAGCAGCTTACTCAGGTCGAAATACAATGAGCAGTTCTTC
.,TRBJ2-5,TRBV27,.,CASSLSRIEGLQETQYF,TGTGCCAGCAGTTTATCCCGAATTGAAGGGCTCCAAGAGACCCAGTACTTC
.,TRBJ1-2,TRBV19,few,CASSTGTRINYGYTF,TGTGCCAGTAGTACCGGGACAAGGATTAACTATGGCTACACCTTC
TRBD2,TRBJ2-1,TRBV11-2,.,CASSLEGGSSYNEQFF,TGTGCCAGCAGCTTAGAGGGGGGGAGCTCCTACAATGAGCAGTTCTTC